This T cell receptor beta chain comes out of a study of blood T cell repertoires in COVID-19. Study-wide background: Spain, Italy and the United States supplied samples that represented acute and convalescent COVID-19. From T cells, B-cell-depleted T cells, or PBMCs came the material, which was cDNA or gDNA.

This clone was detected only a few times. TCRdb's copy holds only in-frame clones and misses some; the assay was immunoSEQ multiplex PCR. This repertoire shows just over 150,000 clones, about nine tenths found once; its top ten account for approximately 2.4%. Trimming left V 0 bases short and J 5 bases short, with 14 bases between. The CDR3 has 15 residues. Germline loops: CDR1 SGHRS, CDR2 YFSETQ. The chain joins TRBV5-1 to TRBJ1-1; D might be TRBD1 (5 bases). This TCR was sampled from a woman in her 70s with acute or convalescent COVID-19. The sequenced sample was peripheral blood. Written as DNA, the CDR3 is TGCGCCAGCAGCTTGGAATCAGCAGGGCAAACTGAAGCTTTCTTT. Amino acids: CASSLESAGQTEAFF.